This entry is about one T cell receptor beta chain. Its antigen remains unidentified. This entry comes from a study of CXCR3-negative and CXCR3-positive naive CD8 T cells (dated by TCRdb to the late 2010s). Regarding the complete study: In total, some 150 million TRB reads were obtained, corresponding to roughly 1.5 +/- 0.3 million reads per library. Diversity and physicochemical repertoire analyses covered 10 to 11 donors pooled from two independent experiments. For the TRBV-TRBJ cluster analysis, the naive subsets came from about five donors, while the memory cells came from 3 donors. Overall results and qualifications from the work: Freshly isolated PBMCs were used for most assays because CXCR3 expression partially decreased after cryopreservation. Compared with CXCR3-negative naive cells, CXCR3-positive naive cells had TRB CDR3s with higher hydrophobicity (lower Kidera factor 4), lower energy, and higher strength and volume indices. Repertoire diversity was comparably high in both naive subsets but much lower in memory CD8+ T cells. Because surface CD5, which is linked to self-reactivity in mice, was comparable between the naive subsets, TCR interaction strength was also inferred from the physicochemical properties of TRB CDR3s. Within the same donor, TRBV-TRBJ usage looked similar between naive CXCR3-negative and CXCR3-positive cells, but memory cells had distinct patterns.

For each CD8+ T cell subset, flow sorting was done in triplicate, and roughly 310,000 cells per subset went directly into RLT lysis buffer. To exclude memory contaminants, naive CD8+ T cells were stringently defined as CD45RO-CCR7+CD27+CD95-. Peripheral blood mononuclear cells were isolated from buffy coats by standard density gradient centrifugation. Naive CXCR3-negative and CXCR3-positive CD8+ T cells were flow-sorted using a FACSAria III. Total RNA was extracted from sorted cells using an RNeasy Mini Kit. There are 14 amino acids in the CDR3, from cysteine to phenylalanine inclusive. The protein alone is recorded here. In the germline V gene, CDR1 corresponds to SQVTM and CDR2 to ANQGSEA. The sequencer was a NextSeq 550. The Human TCR Profiling Kit (MiLaboratory) was used to prepare UMI-labeled 5' RACE TRB cDNA libraries. cDNA synthesis used the entire amount of extracted RNA, and PCR amplification then used the entire amount of cDNA produced. Libraries were prepared in parallel with an identical number of PCR cycles. In the authors' own workflow: MIGEC and MiXCR extracted about 53,000 +/- 10,000 unique UMI-labeled TRB cDNA molecules per library, requiring at least two reads per UMI. Each library averaged about 40,000 +/- 10,000 functional in-frame TRB CDR3 nucleotide clonotypes without stop codons. After downsampling to 5000 UMI-labeled TRB molecules per sample, diversity metrics, including normalized Shannon-Wiener and Chao1, were computed in VDJtools. Clonotype-size-weighted physicochemical properties of the central five CDR3 residues (interaction energy, strength, volume and Kidera factor 4) were computed in VDJtools. Each CDR3 protein sequence appears as one entry after TCRdb reprocessed the reads, and no DNA is included. Here the V and J calls rest on TCRdb's processing, not on the authors' analysis. The record for this sample contains around 140,000 distinct CDR3 sequences. The ten biggest clones cover 0.41% of the sample.

The receptor's source is a human donor in good health. Some clones in this sample may be carry-over from other donors' samples. This sequence uses TRBV29-1 and TRBJ2-3; TCRdb's assignment of TRBD1 cannot be checked, as there is no DNA. The sample consisted of naive CXCR3+ CD8+ T cells from blood. The cell subset or site label, as the study defines it: CD45RO-CCR7+CD27+CD95- naive CD8+ T cells expressing CXCR3 (TNR3+). This receptor carries the CDR3 CSAQGQGNTDTQYF.